These 8 T cell receptor beta chains originate from one sample sequenced in a study of T cells in Graves' hyperthyroidism and ophthalmopathy. Amplification yielded TCR beta CDR3 regions, with RNA transcripts as the source. HTBI primers drove first-round RT-PCR of the TCR CDR3. TCRdb re-derived calls from the multiplex PCR reads in MiXCR, one entry per CDR3 protein. This sample has some 200,000 distinct CDR3 sequences; roughly a sixth occur once, and the top ten carry roughly 53%. The sequencing sample was made of blood. All receptors derive from a man over 45 with Graves' hyperthyroidism.

As to this clonotype: The junction does not match germline at one end; this may be a read error. The chain combines TRBV9 with TRBJ2-7; TRBD2 aligns across 10 bases. The CDR3 is made up of 15 amino acids. The germline V gene has CDR1 SGDLS and CDR2 YYNGEE. The CDR3 loop is CANSASGSGSYEQYF. The CDR3 DNA reads TGTGCCAACAGCGCTAGCGGGAGCGGATCCTACGAGCAGTACTTC. Full variable domain (rest looked up from reference TRBV9 and TRBJ2-7): DSGVTQTPKHLITATGQRVTLRCSPRSGDLSVYWYQQSLDQGLQFLIQYYNGEERAKGNILERFSAQQFPDLHSELNLSSLELGDSALYFCANSASGSGSYEQYFGPGTRLTVT.

The V gene is TRBV7-9, the J gene TRBJ2-1; 10 nucleotides match TRBD2. CDR1 and CDR2 (germline): SEHNR, FQNEAQ (reference sequence). With V trimmed by 5 bases and J by 9 bases, 10 bases remained unmatched. The CDR3 contains 15 residues. The CDR3 sequence: CASSPPSGSVSEQFF. The CDR3 DNA reads as TGTGCCAGCAGCCCACCTAGCGGGAGCGTAAGTGAGCAGTTCTTC.

V and J are TRBV20-1 and TRBJ2-5; D possibly corresponds to TRBD2 (5 bases). The CDR3 loop spans 13 amino acids. Germline V gene lookup returns CDR1 DFQATT and CDR2 SNEGSKA (reference sequence). Trimming shortened V by 3 bases and J by 4 bases, and 12 bases separated the two germline ends. The chain's CDR3 is CSASAGGSETQYF. The CDR3, as DNA: TGCAGTGCTAGCGCTGGAGGCTCAGAGACCCAGTACTTC.

Many counts were recorded for this clonotype. The chain has TRBV27 and TRBJ2-1; no definite D call. CDR1 and CDR2 (germline): MNHEY, SMNVEV (reference sequence). This CDR3 has 13 residues. V shed 3 bases and J shed 3 bases, with 6 bases lying between them. CDR3 protein: CASSLGIYNEQFF. The CDR3, as DNA: TGTGCCAGCAGTTTGGGGATCTACAATGAGCAGTTCTTC.

This sequence joins TRBV27 and TRBJ2-1; 8 bases match TRBD2. Germline CDR1 is MNHEY and CDR2 is SMNVEV (reference sequence). The CDR3 consists of 16 residues. V dropped 0 bases and J dropped 7; count of bases not matched to a gene: 8. CDR3 nucleotide sequence: TGTGCCAGCAGTTTATCGTATCCGGGAGGGCCAAATGAGCAGTTCTTC. This gives the protein CASSLSYPGGPNEQFF.

This clonotype was counted at least ten times. The chain recombines TRBV28 with TRBJ2-3, with 15 bases that match TRBD2. The germline CDR1 and CDR2 sequences are MDHEN and SYDVKM. The V segment lost 6 bases and the J segment 4 bases; nucleotides outside the gene matches: 8. There are 17 residues in the CDR3. The CDR3 coding sequence is TGTGCCAGCAGGGATGTGGGACTAGCGGGAGGATCAGATACGCAGTATTTT. Translation gives CASRDVGLAGGSDTQYF. Together with reference TRBV28 and TRBJ2-3, the CDR3 gives the full variable domain: DVKVTQSSRYLVKRTGEKVFLECVQDMDHENMFWYRQDPGLGLRLIYFSYDVKMKEKGDIPEGYSVSREKKERFSLILESASTNQTSMYLCASRDVGLAGGSDTQYFGPGTRLTVL.

Points on this clonotype: This may arise from a read error, as a much more abundant clone is one base away. This sequence joins TRBV30 and TRBJ2-1; no clear D. The CDR3 spans 12 residues. The V gene's germline CDR1 is GTSNPN and CDR2 SVGIG (reference sequence). CDR3 sequence: CAWCVQGYEQFF. The CDR3 DNA is TGTGCCTGGTGTGTACAAGGCTATGAGCAGTTCTTC.

This chain links TRBV6-1 with TRBJ1-6, with 7 bases aligning to TRBD1. Germline V gene data show CDR1 as MNHNS and CDR2 as SASEGT. J gave up 7 bases and V 2 bases, and 5 bases lay outside the gene matches. The CDR3 covers 15 residues. Here the CDR3 reads CASSESWDRNSPLHF. DNA of the CDR3: TGTGCCAGCAGTGAAAGTTGGGACAGAAATTCACCCCTCCACTTT.